This T cell receptor (beta chain) is from a study of blood T cell repertoires in COVID-19. Study summary: Sample material is recorded as cDNA or gDNA derived from T cells, B-cell-depleted T cells, or PBMCs.

This clone was observed a handful of times. Profiled with immunoSEQ multiplex PCR; TCRdb holds only in-frame clones, not every one. This repertoire shows fewer than 250,000 clones, 85% to 90% found once; its top ten account for approximately 10%. The Seattle site enrolled patients during active infection and followed them longitudinally. The material sequenced was peripheral blood. This sequence was found in a man between 45 and 60 years old with COVID-19, enrolled during active disease.

CDR3 coding DNA: TGCGCCAGCGCGGGGACAGACTACGAGCAGTACTTC. The encoded protein is CASAGTDYEQYF. This chain joins TRBV5-1 and TRBJ2-7; TRBD1 might be the D (7 bases). Between the trimmed V and J ends, which lost 7 bases and 3 bases, there was a span of 11 bases. The germline CDR1 and CDR2 sequences are SGHRS and YFSETQ. The CDR3 runs to 12 residues.